These 3 T cell receptor delta chains came from one sample sequenced in a study of γδ T cells in repeated Plasmodium falciparum infection. TCRdb fed the multiplex PCR reads to CATT. The sample carries 85,000 to 100,000 delta-chain clones, approximately 0.92% recorded once. Bulk repertoires came from Vgamma9/Vdelta2+ or Vdelta2-negative gammadelta T cells flow-sorted from PBMC. Sequenced: gamma-delta T cells from blood. These receptors all come from a pool of human donors (malaria-infected and uninfected, not separated).

By sample share, this clone is medium-sized. The identical CDR3 is also encoded by other nucleotide sequences in the sample. The V gene is TRDV2, the J gene TRDJ1, with D possibly called TRDD2 or TRDD3 (5 bases each). The CDR3 loop spans 13 amino acids. The germline V and J ends were trimmed by 3 bases and 5 bases, with 12 bases remaining between them. Germline CDR1 is GEAIGNYY and CDR2 is EKD. The CDR3 spells CACDFLRDDKLIF. The CDR3 nucleotides read TGTGCCTGTGACTTCCTCCGGGATGATAAACTCATCTTT.

The sample holds a few counts of this clone. The translation of this DNA and the TCRdb protein of a much larger clone differ at residue 4, probably owing to a read error; the protein shown here is translated from the DNA. This chain connects TRDV2 to TRDJ1; 12 nucleotides match TRDD3. Germline matching of the DNA provided the J gene here, since TCRdb leaves it blank. The CDR3 covers 19 residues. Germline values: CDR1 GEAIGNYY, CDR2 EKD. In DNA form, the CDR3 reads TGTGCCTGCACTACGTACTGGGGGATACCCTCCCCGTACACCGGTAAACTCATCTTT. This gives the protein CACTTYWGIPSPYTGKLIF.

The table lists this clone with a few counts. TCRdb assigns this DNA the protein of a much larger clone, which departs from its translation at residue 7; this likely reflects a read error, and the protein shown comes from translating the DNA. The CDR3 is CALGDRRVWSFPLGQGVPRTDKLIF. The CDR3 nucleotides are TGTGCTCTTGGGGACAGAAGAGTTTGGTCCTTCCCACTGGGGCAAGGGGTTCCACGCACCGATAAACTCATCTTT. The rearrangement uses TRDV1 and TRDJ1, with a possible D match to TRDD3 (7 bases). TCRdb gives no J gene; it was assigned here by matching the DNA to germline. Germline V gene data show CDR1 as TSWWSYY and CDR2 as QGS. V shed 3 bases and J shed 1 base, with 42 bases lying between them. This CDR3 comprises 25 residues.